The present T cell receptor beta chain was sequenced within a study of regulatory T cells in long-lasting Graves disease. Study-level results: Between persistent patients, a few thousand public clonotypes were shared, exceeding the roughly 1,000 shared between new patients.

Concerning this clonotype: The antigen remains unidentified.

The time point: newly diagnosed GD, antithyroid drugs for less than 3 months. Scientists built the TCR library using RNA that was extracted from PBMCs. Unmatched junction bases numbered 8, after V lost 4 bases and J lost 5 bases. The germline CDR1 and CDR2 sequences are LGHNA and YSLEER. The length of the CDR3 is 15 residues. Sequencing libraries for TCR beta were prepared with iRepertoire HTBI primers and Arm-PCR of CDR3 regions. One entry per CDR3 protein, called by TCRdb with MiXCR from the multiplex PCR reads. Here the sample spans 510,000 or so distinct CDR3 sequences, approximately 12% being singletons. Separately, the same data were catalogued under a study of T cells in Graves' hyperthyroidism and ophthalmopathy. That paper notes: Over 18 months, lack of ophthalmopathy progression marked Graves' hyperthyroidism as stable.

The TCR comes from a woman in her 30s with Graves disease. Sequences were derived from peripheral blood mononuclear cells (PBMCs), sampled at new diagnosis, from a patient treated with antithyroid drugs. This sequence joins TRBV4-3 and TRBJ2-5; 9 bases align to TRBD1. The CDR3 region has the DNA TGCGCCAGCAGCCGCGGGACAGGGACGCGGGAGACCCAGTACTTC. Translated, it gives CASSRGTGTRETQYF.